Shown below are 9 T cell receptor beta chains from a single sample sequenced in a study of blood T cells in healthy people across ages. With a J-beta primer mix and a sample-barcoded 5' primer, a second PCR ran about 7 to 12 cycles. One entry per CDR3 protein, called by TCRdb with MiXCR from the 5' RACE reads. The sample has about a million distinct CDR3 sequences, less than 45% seen once. The sequenced sample consisted of blood. These receptors all stem from a man aged 18 to 30 in good health.

The chain has TRBV15 and TRBJ1-5; D gene ambiguous. The CDR3 spans 13 residues. V was pared by 6 bases and J by 0 bases, with 6 bases between. Per germline, CDR1 LNHNV and CDR2 YYDKDF (reference sequence). CDR3 bases: TGTGCCACCAGACTAGATAGCAATCAGCCCCAGCATTTT. Protein sequence: CATRLDSNQPQHF.

This clonotype was seen a handful of times. CDR3 in DNA: TGTGCCACTAAATCCGGCACTGAAGCTTTCTTT. Translated: CATKSGTEAFF. This rearrangement joins TRBV2 to TRBJ1-1; D gene ambiguous. CDR1 is SNHLY and CDR2 is FYNNEI in the germline V gene. V lost 10 bases and J 4 bases, leaving 10 bases between the germline ends. The CDR3 length is 11 residues.

This clonotype has a handful of counts. V and J are TRBV6-2 or TRBV6-3 and TRBJ2-5; 9 bases match TRBD2. V was clipped by 8 bases and J by 11 bases; unmatched bases: 12. The CDR3 is 13 residues long. Looked up from germline, CDR1 is MNHEY and CDR2 is SVGEGT. Here the CDR3 DNA reads TGTGCCAGCGGGACTAGCAGGAACAATGAGCAGTACTTC. It codes for CASGTSRNNEQYF.

The V and J genes are TRBV7-2 and TRBJ2-1; D is undetermined. V was pared by 1 base and J by 7 bases, with 14 bases between. The CDR3 is 15 residues long. The germline gives CDR1 SGHTA, CDR2 FQGNSA. CDR3 residues: CASSLGATPRNEQFF. The DNA of the CDR3 is TGTGCCAGCAGCTTAGGTGCGACCCCTAGGAATGAGCAGTTCTTC.

The V gene is TRBV25-1, the J gene TRBJ2-1; maybe TRBD2 (6 bases). V was clipped by 7 bases and J by 5 bases, with 21 bases between them. The germline V gene encodes CDR1 MGHDK and CDR2 SYGVNS. The CDR3 spans 16 residues. In nucleotides, the CDR3 is TGTGCCAGCACGCCCTCGACTGGCGGGGAAGACAATGAGCAGTTCTTC. It yields the protein CASTPSTGGEDNEQFF.

The gene calls are TRBV29-1 and TRBJ1-2; D uncertain. V lost 8 bases, J lost 8 bases, and 9 bases lay in between. CDR1 is SQVTM and CDR2 is ANQGSEA in the germline V gene. The CDR3 has 9 amino acids. The CDR3 nucleotides are TGCAGCATTGGAGGGGGCTACACCTTC. This codes for CSIGGGYTF.

The chain carries TRBV28 and TRBJ2-2, with 8 nucleotides matching TRBD1. After removal of 6 bases from V and 5 bases from J, the junction contained 2 bases not matched to a gene. The CDR3 has 13 residues. Germline V gene sequence: CDR1 MDHEN, CDR2 SYDVKM. CDR3 in amino acids: CASSRGPTGELFF. CDR3 sequence (DNA): TGTGCCAGCAGCAGGGGGCCTACCGGGGAGCTGTTTTTT.

V usage is TRBV9 and J usage is TRBJ1-2, with unresolved D. The germline V gene has CDR1 SGDLS and CDR2 YYNGEE. V gave up 0 bases and J gave up 4 bases, with 13 bases separating them. The length of the CDR3 is 15 residues. CDR3: CASSVEPNRSYGYTF. The CDR3 region has the DNA TGTGCCAGCAGCGTAGAACCCAACAGATCCTATGGCTACACCTTC.

This clonotype was seen more than once but under ten times. This sequence joins TRBV25-1 and TRBJ1-5; 8 bases align to TRBD1. With V trimmed by 6 bases and J by 2 bases, 6 bases remained unmatched. The CDR3 totals 15 residues. CDR1 and CDR2 (germline): MGHDK, SYGVNS. CDR3 sequence reads: CASSQTGVGNQPQHF. The CDR3, as DNA: TGTGCCAGCAGCCAGACAGGGGTTGGCAATCAGCCCCAGCATTTT.